This T cell receptor (beta chain) was identified during a study of CD8 T cells in ankylosing spondylitis. Per germline, CDR1 SGHVS and CDR2 FNYEAQ. This CDR3 contains 13 residues. TCRdb itself ran the 5' RACE reads through MiXCR, one entry per CDR3 protein. The table has around 220,000 distinct CDR3 sequences, roughly 18% seen once. To note about this clonotype: Its matching antigen is unknown. The junction and the germline gene differ at one end; a read error may be behind it.

Study outcomes and limitations: Matched synovial fluid from ankylosing spondylitis patients was reported to be enriched for disease-linked clones. Ankylosing spondylitis blood appeared to carry a characteristic TCR beta motif of under ten highly homologous variants.

This rearrangement joins TRBV7-6 to TRBJ1-6, with D unresolved. Sequenced: blood, either unsorted or a sorted T cell fraction (not recorded which). The receptor's source is a male donor with ankylosing spondylitis. The CDR3 bases are TGTGCCAGCAGCTTAGTGACGAATTCACCCCACCACTTT. Translating it yields CASSLVTNSPHHF.